This TCR beta chain was obtained from a study of cytomegalovirus exposure and HLA in healthy donors. Profiling relied on immunoSEQ multiplex PCR, and the TCRdb table lists in-frame clones only, not all of them. Of just under 75,000 clones in the sample, roughly 93% were seen once. The material sequenced was PBMCs. The source of this sequence is a young woman in good health and CMV-seropositive.

CDR3 protein: CASSTRTRARNQFF. Here the CDR3 DNA reads TGTGCCAGCAGTACCCGGACCAGGGCCCGCAATCAGTTCTTC. The V and J genes are TRBV28 and TRBJ2-1, with a possible D match to TRBD1 (5 bases). The CDR3 runs to 14 residues. Trimming took off 5 bases at V and 13 bases at J, with 21 bases between the two ends. CDR1 is MDHEN, CDR2 SYDVKM, per germline.